This T cell receptor beta chain was captured by sequencing in a study of blood T cell repertoires in COVID-19. Study context: Samples representing acute and convalescent COVID-19 were sourced from the United States, Italy and Spain. The cDNA or gDNA used as material had been derived from T cells, B-cell-depleted T cells, or PBMCs.

Per the authors' pipeline: Quantification of nucleated cells was approximated via reference gene primer amplification. Repertoires were generated with immunoSEQ multiplex PCR, while TCRdb's copy carries only in-frame clones and drops some. V and J calls and clone size are as listed in that table; D and trimming were resolved from the DNA. The sample consists of around 75,000 clones, approximately 90% of them appearing once. CDR1 is SGHTA and CDR2 is FQGNSA in the germline V gene. The CDR3 is 18 amino acids. With 5 bases clipped from V and 4 bases from J, the junction kept 11 bases outside the gene matches.

Sequencing was performed on peripheral blood. The TCR originated in a man aged 70-80 years with active COVID-19. The chain joins TRBV7-2 to TRBJ2-2; TRBD2 matches 12 bases. CDR3 sequence: CASSLGTSGPFGTGELFF. The CDR3 DNA follows: TGTGCCAGCAGCCTCGGGACTAGCGGGCCGTTCGGCACCGGGGAGCTGTTTTTT. The variable domain in full, completed from reference TRBV7-2 and TRBJ2-2, reads GAGVSQSPSNKVTEKGKDVELRCDPISGHTALYWYRQSLGQGLEFLIYFQGNSAPDKSGLPSDRFSAERTGGSVSTLTIQRTQQEDSAVYLCASSLGTSGPFGTGELFFGEGSRLTVL.